This is a list of T cell receptor beta chains from one sample in a study of blood T cell repertoires in COVID-19. Data came from immunoSEQ multiplex PCR; TCRdb stores just in-frame clones and leaves some out. This sample yields 200,000 to 250,000 clones, of which under 90% are seen a single time; 5.5% to 6.5% belongs to the top ten. The specimen sequenced was peripheral blood. The receptors originated from a man aged 55 to 70 who had recovered from COVID-19. Both conserved end residues are part of each CDR3. Fields, in order: CDR3 DNA, CDR3 protein, V gene, D gene, clone size, J gene. A D gene is named only where the DNA matches it firmly. Not all rows give a size; the values are once, few, many and, for expanded clones, a class.

CDR3nt: TGTGCCAGCAGTTTAGTGAGGGCCCTTACCTACGAGCAGTACTTC; CDR3aa: CASSLVRALTYEQYF; v_gene: TRBV27; d_gene: -; abundance: -; j_gene: TRBJ2-7
CDR3nt: TGTGCCAGCAGTTTAAAGACAGGGGGCCACAATCAGCCCCAGCATTTT; CDR3aa: CASSLKTGGHNQPQHF; v_gene: TRBV6-5; d_gene: TRBD1; abundance: -; j_gene: TRBJ1-5
CDR3nt: TGTGCCAGCAGCTTAGGGACAGGGGGAGCAACTAATGAAAAACTGTTTTTT; CDR3aa: CASSLGTGGATNEKLFF; v_gene: TRBV7-6; d_gene: TRBD1; abundance: -; j_gene: TRBJ1-4
CDR3nt: TGTGCCACCAGTGGTACACGCTCCTACAATGAGCAGTTCTTC; CDR3aa: CATSGTRSYNEQFF; v_gene: TRBV24-1; d_gene: -; abundance: -; j_gene: TRBJ2-1
CDR3nt: TGTGCCAGCAGCGCCGGGACAGGGGCATATAATTCACCCCTCCACTTT; CDR3aa: CASSAGTGAYNSPLHF; v_gene: TRBV7-9; d_gene: TRBD1; abundance: -; j_gene: TRBJ1-6
CDR3nt: TGTGCCAGCAGCCAAGGGGCACCGGTCTATGGCTACACCTTC; CDR3aa: CASSQGAPVYGYTF; v_gene: TRBV3-1/TRBV3-2; d_gene: -; abundance: -; j_gene: TRBJ1-2
CDR3nt: TGTGCCAGCAGCTCGGTGAGCGGGGACAGGGGAAATCAGCCCCAGCATTTT; CDR3aa: CASSSVSGDRGNQPQHF; v_gene: TRBV7-2; d_gene: TRBD1; abundance: -; j_gene: TRBJ1-5
CDR3nt: TGTGCCAGCAGTGATAAGGCAGCGCATGGCTACACCTTC; CDR3aa: CASSDKAAHGYTF; v_gene: TRBV25-1; d_gene: -; abundance: -; j_gene: TRBJ1-2
CDR3nt: TGTGCCAGCAGCTTAAAGCTTGAGGTCACTAACTATGGCTACACCTTC; CDR3aa: CASSLKLEVTNYGYTF; v_gene: TRBV7-9; d_gene: -; abundance: -; j_gene: TRBJ1-2
CDR3nt: TGTGCCAGCAGCCGGAGGGGGAACACCGGGGAGCTGTTTTTT; CDR3aa: CASSRRGNTGELFF; v_gene: TRBV7-3; d_gene: -; abundance: -; j_gene: TRBJ2-2
CDR3nt: TGTGCCAGCAGCTTGAGGGGGGGAACTAATGAAAAACTGTTTTTT; CDR3aa: CASSLRGGTNEKLFF; v_gene: TRBV7-2; d_gene: -; abundance: -; j_gene: TRBJ1-4
CDR3nt: TGTGCCAGCAACCCCTCCCTGGGGGCGGCGACCTACGAGCAGTACTTC; CDR3aa: CASNPSLGAATYEQYF; v_gene: TRBV28; d_gene: -; abundance: -; j_gene: TRBJ2-7
CDR3nt: TGTGCCAGCAGCTTTGCCGGCGCGGGGTCCCATGAGCAGTTCTTC; CDR3aa: CASSFAGAGSHEQFF; v_gene: TRBV5-6; d_gene: -; abundance: -; j_gene: TRBJ2-1
CDR3nt: TGTGCCAGCAGCCAAAGAGGGACAGGGGAAAAACTGTTTTTT; CDR3aa: CASSQRGTGEKLFF; v_gene: TRBV3-1/TRBV3-2; d_gene: TRBD1; abundance: -; j_gene: TRBJ1-4
CDR3nt: TGTGCCAGTAGTATAGAGAGACTAGCGGGACAAGAGACCCAGTACTTC; CDR3aa: CASSIERLAGQETQYF; v_gene: TRBV19; d_gene: TRBD2; abundance: -; j_gene: TRBJ2-5
CDR3nt: TGTGCCAGCGACTGGGGGCAGGGTTATGGCTACACCTTC; CDR3aa: CASDWGQGYGYTF; v_gene: TRBV28; d_gene: -; abundance: -; j_gene: TRBJ1-2
CDR3nt: TGTGCCAGCAGTGATGGGGACAGCTTCTCTGGAAACACCATATATTTT; CDR3aa: CASSDGDSFSGNTIYF; v_gene: TRBV25-1; d_gene: TRBD1; abundance: once; j_gene: TRBJ1-3
CDR3nt: TGTGCCATTCGATCTCGGGAGGGGAGCACAGATACGCAGTATTTT; CDR3aa: CAIRSREGSTDTQYF; v_gene: TRBV10-3; d_gene: TRBD2; abundance: -; j_gene: TRBJ2-3
CDR3nt: TGTGCCAGCAGCGTAGAGCCCCAGGGGAACACCATATATTTT; CDR3aa: CASSVEPQGNTIYF; v_gene: TRBV9; d_gene: -; abundance: -; j_gene: TRBJ1-3
CDR3nt: TGTGCCAGCAGCTTCCAGGGGGCCGGTGAGCAGTTCTTC; CDR3aa: CASSFQGAGEQFF; v_gene: TRBV11-3; d_gene: TRBD1; abundance: -; j_gene: TRBJ2-1
CDR3nt: TGTGCCAGTACTCCAGCGCCCGCCTCCTACGAGCAGTACTTC; CDR3aa: CASTPAPASYEQYF; v_gene: TRBV6-5; d_gene: -; abundance: -; j_gene: TRBJ2-7
CDR3nt: TGTGCCATCAGTGCGACAGGGGGCTACGAGCAGTACTTC; CDR3aa: CAISATGGYEQYF; v_gene: TRBV10-3; d_gene: TRBD1; abundance: -; j_gene: TRBJ2-7
CDR3nt: TGTGCCAGCAGTGAAGGTGCGGGAGGAATCTTC; CDR3aa: CASSEGAGGIF; v_gene: TRBV2; d_gene: TRBD2; abundance: -; j_gene: TRBJ2-1
CDR3nt: TGTGCCAGCAGCCACCGGGACAGGGGAGGCGAGCAGTACTTC; CDR3aa: CASSHRDRGGEQYF; v_gene: TRBV27; d_gene: TRBD1; abundance: -; j_gene: TRBJ2-7
CDR3nt: TGTGCCAGCAGCCAAAGGCAGGCACAAGCTAATGAAAAACTGTTTTTT; CDR3aa: CASSQRQAQANEKLFF; v_gene: TRBV5-4; d_gene: -; abundance: -; j_gene: TRBJ1-4
CDR3nt: TGTGCCAGCAAGGGACAGGGTAGCAATCAGCCCCAGCATTTT; CDR3aa: CASKGQGSNQPQHF; v_gene: TRBV27; d_gene: TRBD1; abundance: -; j_gene: TRBJ1-5
CDR3nt: TGTGCCAGCAGCCGGGACAGGGGAAGCGTGACGCAGTATTTT; CDR3aa: CASSRDRGSVTQYF; v_gene: TRBV5-4; d_gene: TRBD1; abundance: -; j_gene: TRBJ2-3
CDR3nt: TGTGCCAGCTCACCGGGTCGGGGAGGCTACGAGCAGTACTTC; CDR3aa: CASSPGRGGYEQYF; v_gene: TRBV18; d_gene: -; abundance: -; j_gene: TRBJ2-7
CDR3nt: TGTGCCAGCAAACCCTTTCAACTAGGGCAAGAGACCCAGTACTTC; CDR3aa: CASKPFQLGQETQYF; v_gene: TRBV6-5; d_gene: -; abundance: once; j_gene: TRBJ2-5
CDR3nt: TGTGCCAGTAGTACCGGACTAACACCCTACGAGCAGTACTTC; CDR3aa: CASSTGLTPYEQYF; v_gene: TRBV19; d_gene: -; abundance: -; j_gene: TRBJ2-7
CDR3nt: TGCGCCAGCAGCTCCCCGGGGTATGGCTACACCTTC; CDR3aa: CASSSPGYGYTF; v_gene: TRBV5-1; d_gene: -; abundance: -; j_gene: TRBJ1-2
CDR3nt: TGTGCCAGCATAGGGGGGCCGACAGGGGATCAGCCCCAGCATTTT; CDR3aa: CASIGGPTGDQPQHF; v_gene: TRBV2; d_gene: TRBD1; abundance: -; j_gene: TRBJ1-5
CDR3nt: TGTGCCAGCAGCTTAGAACAGCTCTATGGCTACACCTTC; CDR3aa: CASSLEQLYGYTF; v_gene: TRBV7-9; d_gene: -; abundance: few; j_gene: TRBJ1-2
CDR3nt: TGTGCCAGCAGACGTAGCGGACAGGGGGGGCATGGCTACACCTTC; CDR3aa: CASRRSGQGGHGYTF; v_gene: TRBV28; d_gene: TRBD1; abundance: -; j_gene: TRBJ1-2
CDR3nt: TGTGCCAGCAGCAAGGGAGAGCCGCCGGGCACCGGGGAGCTGTTTTTT; CDR3aa: CASSKGEPPGTGELFF; v_gene: TRBV21-1; d_gene: -; abundance: -; j_gene: TRBJ2-2
CDR3nt: TGTGCCAGCAGCTTATCCAGGGGACTAAGCTCACCCCTCCACTTT; CDR3aa: CASSLSRGLSSPLHF; v_gene: TRBV7-6; d_gene: -; abundance: -; j_gene: TRBJ1-6
CDR3nt: TGCGCCAGCAGCCCCGGGACAGGGGGCAATGGCTACACCTTC; CDR3aa: CASSPGTGGNGYTF; v_gene: TRBV5-1; d_gene: TRBD1; abundance: -; j_gene: TRBJ1-2
CDR3nt: TGTGCCAGCAGGAAGACAGGGAAGGGCTACACCTTC; CDR3aa: CASRKTGKGYTF; v_gene: TRBV12-3/TRBV12-4; d_gene: TRBD1; abundance: -; j_gene: TRBJ1-2
CDR3nt: TGTGCCAGCTCACTGCAGGGGGCGTTTATCCACGAGCAGTACTTC; CDR3aa: CASSLQGAFIHEQYF; v_gene: TRBV18; d_gene: TRBD1; abundance: -; j_gene: TRBJ2-7
CDR3nt: TGCGCCAGCTCTCGGGCGGGTATAGGTGAAGCTTTCTTT; CDR3aa: CASSRAGIGEAFF; v_gene: TRBV5-1; d_gene: -; abundance: -; j_gene: TRBJ1-1
CDR3nt: TGCGCCAGCAGCCCGACGGAGAACTATGGCTACACCTTC; CDR3aa: CASSPTENYGYTF; v_gene: TRBV5-1; d_gene: -; abundance: -; j_gene: TRBJ1-2